The rows below give T cell receptor beta chains drawn from one sample of a study of PD-L1 blockade in urothelial cancer. The protocol was immunoSEQ multiplex PCR, while the TCRdb copy is restricted to in-frame clones and leaves out a portion. The sample records 72,000 or so clones, approximately 86% being singletons. This sample comprised PBMCs, obtained around atezolizumab (anti-PD-L1) treatment. Source of these receptors: a man aged 55 to 70 with urothelial cancer. CDR3s include the opening cysteine and the closing phenylalanine or tryptophan. The order of the fields is clone size, V gene, J gene, D gene, CDR3 protein, CDR3 DNA. A D gene is named only where the DNA matches it firmly. Size is stated for part of the rows, as once, few or many counts, or as a class when the clone is expanded.

clone_size: few; v_call: TRBV7-2; j_call: TRBJ1-6; d_call: NA; cdr3_aa: CASSPSESASPLHF; cdr3_nt: TGTGCCAGCAGCCCCTCGGAAAGCGCCTCACCCCTCCACTTT
clone_size: NA; v_call: TRBV27; j_call: TRBJ2-1; d_call: NA; cdr3_aa: CASSHRTPGGEQFF; cdr3_nt: TGTGCCAGCAGTCACCGGACCCCTGGAGGTGAGCAGTTCTTC
clone_size: NA; v_call: TRBV29-1; j_call: TRBJ2-1; d_call: NA; cdr3_aa: CSVEGPPGAGRRGEQFF; cdr3_nt: TGCAGCGTTGAAGGGCCCCCTGGGGCGGGGAGGAGGGGTGAGCAGTTCTTC
clone_size: NA; v_call: TRBV6-5; j_call: TRBJ1-6; d_call: NA; cdr3_aa: CASSYSNREISPLHF; cdr3_nt: TGTGCCAGCAGTTATTCGAACAGGGAAATTTCACCCCTCCACTTT
clone_size: NA; v_call: TRBV11-2; j_call: TRBJ1-5; d_call: NA; cdr3_aa: CASSSTPYQPQHF; cdr3_nt: TGTGCCAGCAGCTCGACACCCTATCAGCCCCAGCATTTT
clone_size: NA; v_call: TRBV11-3; j_call: TRBJ1-1; d_call: NA; cdr3_aa: CASSRVTVNTEAFF; cdr3_nt: TGTGCCAGCAGCCGCGTCACAGTGAACACTGAAGCTTTCTTT
clone_size: NA; v_call: TRBV28; j_call: TRBJ2-7; d_call: NA; cdr3_aa: CASKGQTPIHEQYF; cdr3_nt: TGTGCCAGCAAAGGACAGACCCCTATCCACGAGCAGTACTTC
clone_size: few; v_call: TRBV29-1; j_call: TRBJ1-1; d_call: NA; cdr3_aa: CSVLGESNTEAFF; cdr3_nt: TGCAGCGTTTTAGGAGAGTCGAACACTGAAGCTTTCTTT
clone_size: NA; v_call: TRBV18; j_call: TRBJ2-1; d_call: NA; cdr3_aa: CASSPRQTEGQFF; cdr3_nt: TGTGCCAGCTCACCACGTCAGACCGAGGGGCAGTTCTTC
clone_size: NA; v_call: TRBV30; j_call: TRBJ2-6; d_call: NA; cdr3_aa: CAWRIRGSGANVLTF; cdr3_nt: TGTGCCTGGAGGATTAGAGGCTCTGGGGCCAACGTCCTGACTTTC
clone_size: NA; v_call: TRBV5-6; j_call: TRBJ2-1; d_call: NA; cdr3_aa: CASSIVAGSYNEQFF; cdr3_nt: TGTGCCAGCAGCATCGTCGCGGGCTCCTACAATGAGCAGTTCTTC
clone_size: NA; v_call: TRBV28; j_call: TRBJ1-1; d_call: NA; cdr3_aa: CASSSPGLVGTEAFF; cdr3_nt: TGTGCCAGCAGTTCCCCGGGGTTGGTAGGGACTGAAGCTTTCTTT
clone_size: once; v_call: TRBV10-1; j_call: TRBJ2-1; d_call: NA; cdr3_aa: CASSTRVFGEQFF; cdr3_nt: TGCGCCAGCAGCACGAGAGTTTTCGGTGAGCAGTTCTTC
clone_size: once; v_call: TRBV7-3; j_call: TRBJ2-1; d_call: TRBD2; cdr3_aa: CASSFTSGGYNEQFF; cdr3_nt: TGTGCCAGCAGCTTTACTAGCGGGGGCTACAATGAGCAGTTCTTC
clone_size: NA; v_call: TRBV25-1; j_call: TRBJ1-6; d_call: TRBD1; cdr3_aa: CASSEFGQGASPLHF; cdr3_nt: TGTGCCAGCAGTGAATTCGGACAGGGGGCTTCACCCCTCCACTTT
clone_size: NA; v_call: TRBV5-1; j_call: TRBJ1-4; d_call: TRBD1; cdr3_aa: CASSDDRGRKEKLFF; cdr3_nt: TGCGCCAGCAGCGACGACAGGGGGCGTAAGGAAAAACTGTTTTTT
clone_size: NA; v_call: TRBV18; j_call: TRBJ1-4; d_call: TRBD1; cdr3_aa: CASSTGQDNEKLFF; cdr3_nt: TGTGCCAGCTCAACGGGACAGGATAATGAAAAACTGTTTTTT
clone_size: once; v_call: TRBV6-5; j_call: TRBJ2-7; d_call: TRBD1; cdr3_aa: CASSSSGTGSYEQYF; cdr3_nt: TGTGCCAGCAGTTCCTCTGGGACAGGGAGCTACGAGCAGTACTTC
clone_size: NA; v_call: TRBV11-3; j_call: TRBJ2-1; d_call: NA; cdr3_aa: CASSLSGTYNEQFF; cdr3_nt: TGTGCCAGCAGCTTGTCGGGAACCTACAATGAGCAGTTCTTC
clone_size: once; v_call: TRBV7-9; j_call: TRBJ2-3; d_call: TRBD2; cdr3_aa: CASSTLLAGARDTQYF; cdr3_nt: TGTGCCAGCAGCACCCTACTAGCGGGGGCCCGAGATACGCAGTATTTT
clone_size: NA; v_call: TRBV4-3; j_call: TRBJ2-5; d_call: TRBD2; cdr3_aa: CASSQDLSGGWVYQETQYF; cdr3_nt: TGCGCCAGCAGCCAAGATCTAAGCGGGGGGTGGGTATACCAAGAGACCCAGTACTTC
clone_size: NA; v_call: TRBV7-9; j_call: TRBJ1-2; d_call: TRBD1; cdr3_aa: CASSIPGQGVGYTF; cdr3_nt: TGTGCCAGCAGCATCCCGGGACAGGGGGTTGGCTACACCTTC
clone_size: once; v_call: TRBV2; j_call: TRBJ1-5; d_call: NA; cdr3_aa: CASTINRGSNQPQHF; cdr3_nt: TGTGCCAGCACTATAAATAGGGGTAGTAATCAGCCCCAGCATTTT
clone_size: once; v_call: TRBV7-8; j_call: TRBJ2-1; d_call: TRBD2; cdr3_aa: CASSPRGLAGDNEQFF; cdr3_nt: TGTGCCAGCAGTCCAAGGGGACTAGCGGGGGACAATGAGCAGTTCTTC
clone_size: NA; v_call: TRBV11-3; j_call: TRBJ1-2; d_call: TRBD1; cdr3_aa: CASSSGQGDQSF; cdr3_nt: TGTGCCAGCAGCTCCGGACAGGGGGATCAAAGTTTC
clone_size: NA; v_call: TRBV5-1; j_call: TRBJ1-4; d_call: TRBD1; cdr3_aa: CASSAGQVPEKLFF; cdr3_nt: TGCGCCAGCAGCGCCGGACAGGTGCCTGAAAAACTGTTTTTT
clone_size: NA; v_call: TRBV19; j_call: TRBJ2-1; d_call: NA; cdr3_aa: CASSIQLDTYNEQFF; cdr3_nt: TGTGCCAGTAGTATTCAACTGGACACTTACAATGAGCAGTTCTTC
clone_size: NA; v_call: TRBV11-2; j_call: TRBJ2-2; d_call: TRBD1; cdr3_aa: CASSRPGRGQGELFF; cdr3_nt: TGTGCCAGCAGCAGGCCAGGGAGGGGACAGGGAGAGCTGTTTTTT
clone_size: NA; v_call: TRBV27; j_call: TRBJ2-7; d_call: TRBD1; cdr3_aa: CASRPSGQTRSEEQYF; cdr3_nt: TGTGCCAGCAGACCATCGGGACAGACAAGATCGGAGGAGCAGTACTTC